This is a list of T cell receptor beta chains from one sample in a study of cytomegalovirus exposure and HLA in healthy donors. Clones were read by immunoSEQ multiplex PCR, and TCRdb kept only the in-frame ones, dropping some. The table includes about 150,000 clones, 60% to 85% detected once. Specimen: PBMCs. The receptors were sampled from a man in his forties in good health and CMV-seropositive. Each CDR3 is given with its conserved first and last residue. Fields, in order: J gene, D gene, V gene, clone size, CDR3 DNA, CDR3 protein. D genes are given only for firm matches. Only some rows state a clone size, as once, few, many or a class for expanded clones.

J: TRBJ2-7
D: TRBD2
V: TRBV7-4
size: -
DNA: TGTGCCAGCAGCCTAGGGACTAGCGGGTTCTCAATCTACGAGCAGTACTTC
CDR3: CASSLGTSGFSIYEQYF

J: TRBJ2-7
D: -
V: TRBV6-4
size: -
DNA: TGTGCCAGCAGTGTTGACTGGGGGGTCGGGGAGCAGTACTTC
CDR3: CASSVDWGVGEQYF

J: TRBJ2-7
D: TRBD1
V: TRBV6-5
size: once
DNA: TGTGCCAGCAGTTACTCGGCGGACAGGGTTTCGTACGAGCAGTACTTC
CDR3: CASSYSADRVSYEQYF

J: TRBJ1-1
D: -
V: TRBV16
size: -
DNA: TGTGCCAGCAGCAGGAGGGACTCGAAAGCTTTCTTT
CDR3: CASSRRDSKAFF

J: TRBJ1-2
D: TRBD1
V: TRBV11-2
size: -
DNA: TGTGCCAGCAGCTTAAGACAGGGGGGCGCTGGGTACTATGGCTACACCTTC
CDR3: CASSLRQGGAGYYGYTF

J: TRBJ2-2
D: TRBD1
V: TRBV15
size: -
DNA: TGTGCCACCAGCGGATCTCGGACAGGGGGGGACACCGGGGAGCTGTTTTTT
CDR3: CATSGSRTGGDTGELFF

J: TRBJ1-2
D: -
V: TRBV6-6
size: -
DNA: TGTGCCAGCAGAAAGACAGGAGAGAGCTATGGCTACACCTTC
CDR3: CASRKTGESYGYTF

J: TRBJ2-5
D: TRBD2
V: TRBV27
size: -
DNA: TGTGCCAGCAGTTTAGCACCGGGACTAGCGGGAGTGAAGACCCAGTACTTC
CDR3: CASSLAPGLAGVKTQYF

J: TRBJ2-4
D: TRBD1
V: TRBV5-6
size: -
DNA: TGTGCCAGCAGCTTGAATTTAGGGGGCGGTGGAAACATTCAGTACTTC
CDR3: CASSLNLGGGGNIQYF

J: TRBJ2-1
D: TRBD2
V: TRBV28
size: -
DNA: TGTGCCAGCAGTTTAAGTAGCGGGAGCGATGAGCAGTTCTTC
CDR3: CASSLSSGSDEQFF

J: TRBJ2-1
D: -
V: TRBV30
size: few
DNA: TGTGCCTGGGACGGGTATGTCTCCTACAATGAGCAGTTCTTC
CDR3: CAWDGYVSYNEQFF

J: TRBJ1-2
D: TRBD1
V: TRBV6-5
size: -
DNA: TGTGCCAGCAGTTACACCGGACAGGCCTATGGCTACACCTTC
CDR3: CASSYTGQAYGYTF

J: TRBJ2-1
D: TRBD2
V: TRBV5-1
size: -
DNA: TGCGCCAGCAGCTTGGCTAGCGGGAGTAGGAATGAGCAGTTCTTC
CDR3: CASSLASGSRNEQFF

J: TRBJ2-1
D: TRBD2
V: TRBV5-1
size: -
DNA: TGCGCCAGCAGCTCACTGGAAAGCGGGGGAAGCTACAATGAGCAGTTCTTC
CDR3: CASSSLESGGSYNEQFF

J: TRBJ1-2
D: -
V: TRBV28
size: -
DNA: TGTGCCAGCAGGATGGACATGACGTATGGCTACACCTTC
CDR3: CASRMDMTYGYTF

J: TRBJ2-7
D: -
V: TRBV10-1
size: -
DNA: TGCGCCAGCAGTGACAGTGCCTACGAGCAGTACTTC
CDR3: CASSDSAYEQYF

J: TRBJ1-2
D: TRBD1
V: TRBV19
size: -
DNA: TGTGCCAGTAGTACCCCAAGGACAGGGGGCGCCGTCTATGGCTACACCTTC
CDR3: CASSTPRTGGAVYGYTF

J: TRBJ2-7
D: TRBD1
V: TRBV5-1
size: -
DNA: TGCGCCAGCAGCCCGACAGGGGGAAACTACGAGCAGTACTTC
CDR3: CASSPTGGNYEQYF

J: TRBJ1-5
D: -
V: TRBV30
size: once
DNA: TGTGCCTGGAGTGTACAGGGCCTTTCCCATCAGCCCCAGCATTTT
CDR3: CAWSVQGLSHQPQHF

J: TRBJ2-6
D: -
V: TRBV19
size: -
DNA: TGTGCCAGTAGTATAAGTTGGGGGCGACTCTCTGGGGCCAACGTCCTGACTTTC
CDR3: CASSISWGRLSGANVLTF

J: TRBJ1-5
D: -
V: TRBV7-6
size: -
DNA: TGTGCCAGCAGCTTAGAGGAAGGAGGCAATCAGCCCCAGCATTTT
CDR3: CASSLEEGGNQPQHF

J: TRBJ1-2
D: TRBD1
V: TRBV11-2
size: -
DNA: TGTGCCAGCAGCTCGGGACAGTTCAACTATGGCTACACCTTC
CDR3: CASSSGQFNYGYTF

J: TRBJ2-7
D: TRBD2
V: TRBV13
size: -
DNA: TGTGCCAGCAGCCCCCCTTTAGCGGGAAGCTCCTACGAGCAGTACTTC
CDR3: CASSPPLAGSSYEQYF

J: TRBJ1-6
D: TRBD1
V: TRBV6-1
size: -
DNA: TGTGCCAGCAGTGAAGCGCTTCTAGCAGGGGACAGCGAGAACTTT
CDR3: CASSEALLAGDSENF

J: TRBJ1-2
D: -
V: TRBV7-2
size: -
DNA: TGTGCCAGCAGCCGGGACACTAACTATGGCTACACCTTC
CDR3: CASSRDTNYGYTF

J: TRBJ2-1
D: TRBD2
V: TRBV18
size: few
DNA: TGTGCCAGCTCACCACCGTCTGGACTAGCGGATTACAATGAGCAGTTCTTC
CDR3: CASSPPSGLADYNEQFF

J: TRBJ2-5
D: -
V: TRBV7-2
size: -
DNA: TGTGCCAGCAGTTACCGGGTCCAAGAGACCCAGTACTTC
CDR3: CASSYRVQETQYF

J: TRBJ2-2
D: -
V: TRBV9
size: -
DNA: TGTGCCAGCAGCGTTAGGACACCGGGTTACTGGAACACCGGGGAGCTGTTTTTT
CDR3: CASSVRTPGYWNTGELFF

J: TRBJ1-2
D: -
V: TRBV15
size: -
DNA: TGTGTCACCAGCAGCCTGACAGAACTCTATGGCTACACCTTC
CDR3: CVTSSLTELYGYTF

J: TRBJ2-3
D: TRBD2
V: TRBV7-9
size: -
DNA: TGTGCCAGCAGCCAGGGGCTAGCGGGAGGGAGAGATACGCAGTATTTT
CDR3: CASSQGLAGGRDTQYF

J: TRBJ2-2
D: TRBD2
V: TRBV7-7
size: few
DNA: TGTGCCAGCAGTTTTAGCGGGGGGGAGCTGTTTTTT
CDR3: CASSFSGGELFF

J: TRBJ2-7
D: TRBD1
V: TRBV7-2
size: -
DNA: TGTGCCAGCAGCACCGCGGGACAGGGGATTGACGAGCAGTACTTC
CDR3: CASSTAGQGIDEQYF

J: TRBJ1-1
D: -
V: TRBV18
size: -
DNA: TGTGCCAGCTCACCCGACAGTAGCACTGAAGCTTTCTTT
CDR3: CASSPDSSTEAFF

J: TRBJ1-5
D: TRBD1
V: TRBV10-3
size: -
DNA: TGTGCCATCAGTGAATCAGGGGGCAGCAATCAGCCCCAGCATTTT
CDR3: CAISESGGSNQPQHF

J: TRBJ2-7
D: TRBD2
V: TRBV9
size: -
DNA: TGTGCCAGCAGCGAGGGGCTAGCGGGAGGCTACGAGCAGTACTTC
CDR3: CASSEGLAGGYEQYF

J: TRBJ1-1
D: -
V: TRBV29-1
size: -
DNA: TGCAGCGCCGGGGGGGGTCGAACTGAAGCTTTCTTT
CDR3: CSAGGGRTEAFF

J: TRBJ1-3
D: -
V: TRBV28
size: once
DNA: TGTGCCAACTTTGGACAGCTAAGAAACACCATATATTTT
CDR3: CANFGQLRNTIYF

J: TRBJ1-2
D: -
V: TRBV7-2
size: -
DNA: TGTGCCAGCAGCTTGGGCTTCCCAGGGAGGGATGGCTACACCTTC
CDR3: CASSLGFPGRDGYTF

J: TRBJ1-1
D: -
V: TRBV5-1
size: once
DNA: TGCGCCAGCAGCTGGGCAGGGCCTGACACTGAAGCTTTCTTT
CDR3: CASSWAGPDTEAFF

J: TRBJ1-2
D: TRBD1
V: TRBV6-5
size: few
DNA: TGTGCCAGCAGTTACCAGATGCCCGGGACAGATGGCTACACCTTC
CDR3: CASSYQMPGTDGYTF

J: TRBJ2-3
D: -
V: TRBV7-8
size: -
DNA: TGTGCCAGCAGCTTAGCGAGGGAAACCACAGATACGCAGTATTTT
CDR3: CASSLARETTDTQYF

J: TRBJ1-1
D: TRBD1
V: TRBV6-1
size: -
DNA: TGTGCCAGCAGTGACATGGGACAGACGAACACTGAAGCTTTCTTT
CDR3: CASSDMGQTNTEAFF